The 2 T cell receptor beta chains listed next were all sequenced from one sample in a study of CD8+CD57+ T cells in acquired aplastic anemia. Sequenced patients had shown CD8+CD57+ cell expansion by flow cytometry. Using genomic DNA as the template, TCR beta VDJ and CDR3 profiling was carried out. TCRdb ran MiXCR on the reads and lists one entry per CDR3 protein. The data show 450,000 to 550,000 distinct CDR3 sequences, under 40% seen once. Material: sorted CD4+, CD8+, or CD8+CD57+ T cells (not recorded which) from PBMCs. These receptors originate from a human donor with aplastic anemia.

This clonotype has a count of ten or more. The chain carries TRBV7-9 and TRBJ1-1, with D unclear. Trimming took off 3 bases at V and 6 bases at J, with 2 bases between the two ends. This CDR3 spans 10 amino acids. Germline loops: CDR1 SEHNR, CDR2 FQNEAQ (reference sequence). The CDR3 nucleotides are TGTGCCAGCAGCTTTTCTGAAGCTTTCTTT. Its protein is CASSFSEAFF.

The sample holds many counts of this clonotype. The chain couples TRBV19 to TRBJ1-2; the D gene is possibly TRBD1 (5 bases). V was clipped by 3 bases and J by 4 bases, with 12 bases between them. There are 14 residues in the CDR3. In germline, CDR1 is LNHDA, CDR2 SQIVND (reference sequence). The CDR3: CASSIFQGSYGYTF. In DNA, the CDR3 is TGTGCCAGTAGTATTTTCCAGGGCAGCTATGGCTACACCTTC.